The rows below give T cell receptor beta chains drawn from one sample of a study of CD8+ T cells in alopecia areata. Some clones are missing from TCRdb's copy, which holds only in-frame ones; the method was immunoSEQ multiplex PCR. The data show 150,000 to 200,000 clones, 64% seen once. Specimen: CD4+ T cells sorted from blood, collected at week 49, from a patient treated with tofacitinib. The receptors derive from a human donor with alopecia areata. The CDR3 runs from the conserved cysteine through the conserved F or W. A D gene is named only where the DNA matches it firmly. Where a row states a size, it is once, few, many or the class of an expanded clone; other rows omit it.

cdr3_nt: TGTGCCACTGGGACAGGTTACGAGCAGTACTTC
cdr3_aa: CATGTGYEQYF
d_call: TRBD1
v_call: TRBV11-2
j_call: TRBJ2-7
clone_size: once

cdr3_nt: TGCGCCAGCAGTGAGTACCAGGGGGCGAACGAGCAGTACTTC
cdr3_aa: CASSEYQGANEQYF
d_call: TRBD1
v_call: TRBV10-1
j_call: TRBJ2-7
clone_size: -

cdr3_nt: TGCAGCGCGTCCATAGCGGTTGGGGAGACCCAGTACTTC
cdr3_aa: CSASIAVGETQYF
d_call: -
v_call: TRBV29-1
j_call: TRBJ2-5
clone_size: -

cdr3_nt: TGTGCCAGCAGGGACAGAAGCACAGATACGCAGTATTTT
cdr3_aa: CASRDRSTDTQYF
d_call: -
v_call: TRBV7-8
j_call: TRBJ2-3
clone_size: few

cdr3_nt: TGTGCCTGGAACCAGGGAGTCTATGGCTACACCTTC
cdr3_aa: CAWNQGVYGYTF
d_call: -
v_call: TRBV30
j_call: TRBJ1-2
clone_size: -

cdr3_nt: TGTGCCACCGTAAGCACCCCGGGGACGGGCTACACCTTC
cdr3_aa: CATVSTPGTGYTF
d_call: -
v_call: TRBV15
j_call: TRBJ1-2
clone_size: once

cdr3_nt: TGCGCCAGCAGCCCACTCCCGGGGAGCTCCTACGAGCAGTACTTC
cdr3_aa: CASSPLPGSSYEQYF
d_call: -
v_call: TRBV5-1
j_call: TRBJ2-7
clone_size: -

cdr3_nt: TGTGCCAGCAGCTTCCAGGGAGCCGAGCAGTACTTC
cdr3_aa: CASSFQGAEQYF
d_call: -
v_call: TRBV7-2
j_call: TRBJ2-7
clone_size: -

cdr3_nt: TGCGCCAGCAGCCAAGAACCCGGGGTCACCGGGGAGCTGTTTTTT
cdr3_aa: CASSQEPGVTGELFF
d_call: -
v_call: TRBV4-3
j_call: TRBJ2-2
clone_size: -

cdr3_nt: TGTGCCAGCAGCAACAATGAAAAACTGTTTTTT
cdr3_aa: CASSNNEKLFF
d_call: -
v_call: TRBV7-2
j_call: TRBJ1-4
clone_size: -

cdr3_nt: TGCGCCAGCAGCCAAGAATCCGGGCAGATTAATGAAAAACTGTTTTTT
cdr3_aa: CASSQESGQINEKLFF
d_call: -
v_call: TRBV4-1
j_call: TRBJ1-4
clone_size: -

cdr3_nt: TGTGCCAGCAGCTTAATCGGGGACACATACGAGCAGTACTTC
cdr3_aa: CASSLIGDTYEQYF
d_call: -
v_call: TRBV7-8
j_call: TRBJ2-7
clone_size: -

cdr3_nt: TGTGCCAGCAGCAAGGGACAGGGGATCTATGGCTACACCTTC
cdr3_aa: CASSKGQGIYGYTF
d_call: TRBD1
v_call: TRBV9
j_call: TRBJ1-2
clone_size: -

cdr3_nt: TGTGCCAGCAGCCAGGGCCCCGGGACCCAGTACTTC
cdr3_aa: CASSQGPGTQYF
d_call: -
v_call: TRBV25-1
j_call: TRBJ2-5
clone_size: -

cdr3_nt: TGTGCTAGTGGTTTGGTACTCGGCCAGGGAGAGACCCAGTACTTC
cdr3_aa: CASGLVLGQGETQYF
d_call: -
v_call: TRBV12-5
j_call: TRBJ2-5
clone_size: -

cdr3_nt: TGTGCCAGCAGGTCTGGGGTGGGGGGTCAGCCCCAGCATTTT
cdr3_aa: CASRSGVGGQPQHF
d_call: -
v_call: TRBV6-5
j_call: TRBJ1-5
clone_size: few

cdr3_nt: TGTGCCAGCAGTGACCCAGACAGGGGCGGAAGAAACACCATATATTTT
cdr3_aa: CASSDPDRGGRNTIYF
d_call: TRBD1
v_call: TRBV25-1
j_call: TRBJ1-3
clone_size: few

cdr3_nt: TGTGCCAGCAGCCAGGAACAGGGGAACCCTCAAGAGACCCAGTACTTC
cdr3_aa: CASSQEQGNPQETQYF
d_call: TRBD1
v_call: TRBV5-6
j_call: TRBJ2-5
clone_size: few

cdr3_nt: TGTGCCTGGAGCCCTACCGGGGGCTTAGGATCACCCCTCCACTTT
cdr3_aa: CAWSPTGGLGSPLHF
d_call: -
v_call: TRBV30
j_call: TRBJ1-6
clone_size: -

cdr3_nt: TGTGCCAGCAGTGAGGGACCGAGGGGCTATGGCTACACCTTC
cdr3_aa: CASSEGPRGYGYTF
d_call: -
v_call: TRBV6-1
j_call: TRBJ1-2
clone_size: -

cdr3_nt: TGTGCCAGCAGTGGGGGGACTCGGGAGACCCAGTACTTC
cdr3_aa: CASSGGTRETQYF
d_call: -
v_call: TRBV28
j_call: TRBJ2-5
clone_size: -

cdr3_nt: TGTGCCAGCGGCGGGGCCCCCTACGAGCAGTACTTC
cdr3_aa: CASGGAPYEQYF
d_call: -
v_call: TRBV6-1
j_call: TRBJ2-7
clone_size: few

cdr3_nt: TGTGCCTGGATTAGACCGGGGGGACAGTACAATGAGCAGTTCTTC
cdr3_aa: CAWIRPGGQYNEQFF
d_call: -
v_call: TRBV30
j_call: TRBJ2-1
clone_size: -